This T cell receptor (beta chain) comes out of a study of cytomegalovirus exposure and HLA in healthy donors listed by TCRdb under 2017. In terms of the full investigation: The roughly 670 repertoires of the first cohort and the 120 validation repertoires were produced on the same platform, according to a later analysis. A separate validation cohort of approximately 120 different subjects was used in addition to the approximately 700-subject first cohort. The study aimed to test whether signatures of past pathogen exposure could be identified by cataloging public T cell receptors. The study combined high-throughput TCR immunosequencing, statistical association of individual TCRs with disease status, and machine learning to predict cytomegalovirus infection status.

The donors were included in the validation cohort of around 120 subjects, a group kept apart from the roughly 680-subject first cohort. What the research found in general, with its limitations: A later analysis found that TCRs clustered in the first cohort also tended to co-occur in the 120 validation repertoires, with just under 95% of cluster scores above 0. The classifier was reported to diagnose cytomegalovirus status with high specificity and sensitivity in both the original and validation cohorts. The authors suggested that the approach could potentially be generalized to other disease states and immunological phenotypes. A few of the identified cytomegalovirus-associated TCR beta chains were confirmed in vitro to be specific for cytomegalovirus antigens. Across donors, most TCR sequences were observed very rarely, whereas some public TCRs were present in many individuals. The study listed 164 TCR beta chains as associated with cytomegalovirus. A later analysis lacked HLA typing for the validation cohort, so it scored co-occurrence in that cohort across all 110 or so repertoires.

Notes on this clone: Its antigen is not yet known. Per-base quality was not reported, and no clone a single base away is much larger than it.

The CDR3 has 14 amino acids, counting the end cysteine and phenylalanine. The sequence is cut down to CDR3 DNA, 42 bases in frame from base 1. Trimming accounts for 10 bases at V and 1 base at J, while the number of junction bases matched to no gene is 10. From a lookup of the germline V gene, CDR1 and CDR2 are SNHLY and FYNNEI. The library was obtained by the immunoSEQ multiplex PCR assay. For the original study's pipeline: A statistical classification framework was built for diagnosing cytomegalovirus status from the catalog of TCR beta chain sequences. TCRdb holds this immuneACCESS table with in-frame rearrangements only. Some clones are missing; in checked studies, unresolved V genes explain under half, and the rest has no known cause. V, J and clone size are taken as reported in that table, and D and trimming were inferred from the DNA itself. The sample table records roughly 79,000 clones; just under 95% of these occur just once. Jointly, the top ten make up 0.55% to 0.8% of the sample.

The V and J genes are TRBV2 and TRBJ2-7; 7 bases in the middle match TRBD2. The clonotype comes from a young man in good health and CMV-seronegative. The sequenced sample was PBMCs. Here the CDR3 is given as CATGPGGSSYEQYF. The nucleotide sequence is given as TGTGCCACTGGCCCGGGGGGTTCTTCCTACGAGCAGTACTTC.